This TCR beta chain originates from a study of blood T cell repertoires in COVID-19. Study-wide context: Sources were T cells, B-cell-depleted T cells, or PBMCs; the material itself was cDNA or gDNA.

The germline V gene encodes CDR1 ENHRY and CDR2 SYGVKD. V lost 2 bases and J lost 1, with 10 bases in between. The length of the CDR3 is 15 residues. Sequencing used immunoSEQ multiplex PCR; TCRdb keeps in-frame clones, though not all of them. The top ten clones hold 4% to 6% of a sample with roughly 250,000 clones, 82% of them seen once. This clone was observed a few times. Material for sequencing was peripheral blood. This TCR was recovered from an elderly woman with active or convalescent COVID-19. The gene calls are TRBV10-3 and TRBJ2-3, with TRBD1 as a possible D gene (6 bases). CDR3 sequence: CAISELQGRTDTQYF. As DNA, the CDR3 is TGTGCCATCAGTGAGCTACAGGGACGCACAGATACGCAGTATTTT.